This TCR beta chain was identified during a study of T cells in Graves' hyperthyroidism and ophthalmopathy. Study observations and caveats: Before onset, ophthalmopathy was predicted by the model a median around 6.5 months earlier.

Germline CDR1 is KGHDR and CDR2 is SFDVKD. Trimming took 0 bases from V and 5 from J, leaving 9 bases between them. The CDR3 totals 14 residues. In regard to this clonotype: Antigen: not known.

Amplification targeted TCR beta CDR3 regions from RNA transcripts. A set of HTBI primers served as the primers for a first-round RT-PCR of the TCR CDR3. Each CDR3 protein is one row after TCRdb ran MiXCR on the multiplex PCR reads. The data show about 250,000 distinct CDR3 sequences, around 20% seen once. The material sequenced was blood. The TCR was taken from a man aged 25 to 40 with Graves' ophthalmopathy. The chain recombines TRBV24-1 with TRBJ1-2; a weak D match, TRBD1 (5 bases). The CDR3 sequence: CATSDLRTTYGYTF. In nucleotides, the CDR3 is TGTGCCACCAGTGATTTGCGGACAACGTATGGCTACACCTTC.